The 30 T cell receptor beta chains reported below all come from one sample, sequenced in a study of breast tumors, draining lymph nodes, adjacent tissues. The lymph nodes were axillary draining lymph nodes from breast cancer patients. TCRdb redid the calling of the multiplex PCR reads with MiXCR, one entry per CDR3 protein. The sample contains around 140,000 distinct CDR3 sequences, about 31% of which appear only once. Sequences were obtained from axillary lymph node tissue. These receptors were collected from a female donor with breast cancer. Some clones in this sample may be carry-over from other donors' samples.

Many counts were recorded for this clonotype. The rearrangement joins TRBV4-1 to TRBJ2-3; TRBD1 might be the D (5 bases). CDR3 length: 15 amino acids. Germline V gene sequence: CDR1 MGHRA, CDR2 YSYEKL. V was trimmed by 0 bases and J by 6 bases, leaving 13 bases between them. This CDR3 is CASSQDNRPSDTQYF. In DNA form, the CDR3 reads TGCGCCAGCAGCCAAGATAACAGGCCCAGCGATACGCAGTATTTT.

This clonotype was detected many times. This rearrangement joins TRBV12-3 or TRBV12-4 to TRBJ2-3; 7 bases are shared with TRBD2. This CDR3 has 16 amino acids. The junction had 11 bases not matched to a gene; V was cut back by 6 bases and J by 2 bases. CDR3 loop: CASSLPGGMATDTQYF. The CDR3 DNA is TGTGCCAGCAGCCTCCCCGGGGGGATGGCCACAGATACGCAGTATTTT.

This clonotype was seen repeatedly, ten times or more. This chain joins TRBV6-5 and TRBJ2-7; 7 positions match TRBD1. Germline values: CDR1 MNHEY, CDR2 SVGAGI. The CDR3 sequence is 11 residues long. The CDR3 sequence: CGVGQTYEQYF. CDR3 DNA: TGTGGGGTGGGACAGACATACGAGCAGTACTTC.

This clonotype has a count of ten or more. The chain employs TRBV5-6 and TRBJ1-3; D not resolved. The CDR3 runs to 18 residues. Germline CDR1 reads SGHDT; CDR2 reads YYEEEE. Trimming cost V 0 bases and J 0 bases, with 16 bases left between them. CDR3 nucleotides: TGTGCCAGCAGCTTGGGGCAGCAACCATTCCACTCTGGAAACACCATATATTTT. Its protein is CASSLGQQPFHSGNTIYF.

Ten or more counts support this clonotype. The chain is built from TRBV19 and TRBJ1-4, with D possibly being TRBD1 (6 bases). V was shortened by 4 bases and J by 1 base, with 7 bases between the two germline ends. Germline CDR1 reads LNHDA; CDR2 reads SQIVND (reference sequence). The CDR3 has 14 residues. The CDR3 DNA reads TGTGCCAGTAGTACGACAGGAACTAATGAAAAACTGTTTTTT. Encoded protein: CASSTTGTNEKLFF.

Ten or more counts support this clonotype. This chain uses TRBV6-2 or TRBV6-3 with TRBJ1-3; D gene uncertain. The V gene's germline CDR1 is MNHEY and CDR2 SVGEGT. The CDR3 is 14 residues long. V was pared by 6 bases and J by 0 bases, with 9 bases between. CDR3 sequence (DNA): TGTGCCAGCAGCTCTGTAGACTCTGGAAACACCATATATTTT. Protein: CASSSVDSGNTIYF.

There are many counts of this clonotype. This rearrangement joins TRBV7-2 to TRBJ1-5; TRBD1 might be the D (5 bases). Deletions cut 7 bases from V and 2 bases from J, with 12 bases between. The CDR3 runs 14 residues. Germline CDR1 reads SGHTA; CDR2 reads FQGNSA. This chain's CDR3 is CASTEGAGNQPQHF. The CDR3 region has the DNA TGTGCCAGCACCGAAGGGGCGGGCAATCAGCCCCAGCATTTT.

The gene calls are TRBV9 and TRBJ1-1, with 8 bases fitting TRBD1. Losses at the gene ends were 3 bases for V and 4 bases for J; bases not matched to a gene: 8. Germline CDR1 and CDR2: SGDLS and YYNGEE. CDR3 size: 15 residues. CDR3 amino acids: CASSAQTGGGTEAFF. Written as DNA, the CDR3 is TGTGCCAGCAGCGCCCAAACAGGGGGGGGCACTGAAGCTTTCTTT.

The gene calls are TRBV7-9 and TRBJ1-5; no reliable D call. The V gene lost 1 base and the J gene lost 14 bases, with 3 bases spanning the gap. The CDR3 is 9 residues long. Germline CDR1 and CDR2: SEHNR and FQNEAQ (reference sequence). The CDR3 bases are TGTGCCAGCAGCTTAGGAGAGCATTTT. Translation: CASSLGEHF.

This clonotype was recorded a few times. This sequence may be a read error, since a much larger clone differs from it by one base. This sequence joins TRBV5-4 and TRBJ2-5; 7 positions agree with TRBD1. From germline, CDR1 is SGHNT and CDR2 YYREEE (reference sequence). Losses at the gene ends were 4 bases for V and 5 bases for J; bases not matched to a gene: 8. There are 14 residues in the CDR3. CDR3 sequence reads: CASSRGQAGETQYF. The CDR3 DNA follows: TGTGCCAGCAGCCGAGGACAGGCTGGCGAGACCCAGTACTTC.

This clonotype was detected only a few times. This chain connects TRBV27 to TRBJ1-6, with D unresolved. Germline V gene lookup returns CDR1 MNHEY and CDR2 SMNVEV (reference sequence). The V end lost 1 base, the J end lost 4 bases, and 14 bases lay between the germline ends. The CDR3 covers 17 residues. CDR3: CASSLYPAQDYNSPLHF. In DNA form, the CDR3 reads TGTGCCAGCAGTTTATACCCGGCACAAGATTATAATTCACCCCTCCACTTT.

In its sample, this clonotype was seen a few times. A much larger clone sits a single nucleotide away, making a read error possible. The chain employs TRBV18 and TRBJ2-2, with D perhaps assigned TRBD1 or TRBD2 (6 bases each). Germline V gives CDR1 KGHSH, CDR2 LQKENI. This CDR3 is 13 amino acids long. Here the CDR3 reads CASSPTKEGGLFF. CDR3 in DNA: TGTGCCAGCTCACCGACGAAGGAGGGGGGGCTGTTTTTT.

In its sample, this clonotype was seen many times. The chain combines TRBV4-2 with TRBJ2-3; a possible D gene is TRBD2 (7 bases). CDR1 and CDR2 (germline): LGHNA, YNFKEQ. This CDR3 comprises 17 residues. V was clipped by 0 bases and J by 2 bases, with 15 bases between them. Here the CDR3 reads CASSQEARGGATDTQYF. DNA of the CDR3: TGTGCCAGCAGCCAAGAGGCACGTGGGGGGGCCACAGATACGCAGTATTTT.

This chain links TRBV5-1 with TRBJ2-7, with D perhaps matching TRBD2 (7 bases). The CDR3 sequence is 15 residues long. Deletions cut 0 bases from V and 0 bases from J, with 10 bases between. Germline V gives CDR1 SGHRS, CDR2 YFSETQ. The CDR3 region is CASSLEGGSSYEQYF. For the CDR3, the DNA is TGCGCCAGCAGCTTGGAGGGGGGGAGCTCCTACGAGCAGTACTTC.

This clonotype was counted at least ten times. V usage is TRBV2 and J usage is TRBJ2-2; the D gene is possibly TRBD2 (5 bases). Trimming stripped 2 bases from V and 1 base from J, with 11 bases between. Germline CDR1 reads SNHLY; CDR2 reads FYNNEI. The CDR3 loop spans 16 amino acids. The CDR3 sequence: CASSESRVMNTGELFF. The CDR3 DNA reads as TGTGCCAGCAGTGAATCGCGGGTAATGAACACCGGGGAGCTGTTTTTT.

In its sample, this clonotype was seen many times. This CDR3 reads CASSLTGGNYEQYV. The CDR3 DNA is TGTGCCAGCAGCTTGACAGGGGGAAACTACGAGCAGTACGTC. J is TRBJ2-7 and V is TRBV5-8, with TRBD1 matching 8 bases. The ends lost 1 base at V and 3 bases at J; junction bases unmatched: 3. This CDR3 has 14 amino acids. Germline loops: CDR1 SGHTS, CDR2 YDEGEE.

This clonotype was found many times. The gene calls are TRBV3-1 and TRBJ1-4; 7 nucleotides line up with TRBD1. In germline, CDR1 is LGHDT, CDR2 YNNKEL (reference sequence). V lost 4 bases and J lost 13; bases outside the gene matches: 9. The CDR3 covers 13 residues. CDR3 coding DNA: TGTGCCAGCAGCCTTCGACAGGGAGCAGGACTGTTTTTT. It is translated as CASSLRQGAGLFF. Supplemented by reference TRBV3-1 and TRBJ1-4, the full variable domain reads DTAVSQTPKYLVTQMGNDKSIKCEQNLGHDTMYWYKQDSKKFLKIMFSYNNKELIINETVPNRFSPKSPDKAHLNLHINSLELGDSAVYFCASSLRQGAGLFFGSGTQLSVL.

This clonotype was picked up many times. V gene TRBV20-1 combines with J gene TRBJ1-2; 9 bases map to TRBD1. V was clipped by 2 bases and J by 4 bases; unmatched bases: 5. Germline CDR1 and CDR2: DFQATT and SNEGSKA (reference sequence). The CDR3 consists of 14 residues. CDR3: CSARHRGHSYGYTF. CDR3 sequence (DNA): TGCAGTGCTAGACACAGGGGGCATAGCTATGGCTACACCTTC.

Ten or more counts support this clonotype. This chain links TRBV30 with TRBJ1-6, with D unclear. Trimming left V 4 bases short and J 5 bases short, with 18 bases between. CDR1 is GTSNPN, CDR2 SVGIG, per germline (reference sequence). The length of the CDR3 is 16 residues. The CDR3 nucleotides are TGTGCCTGGATTTCAGACTCGTCCGGTAATAATTCACCCCTCCACTTT. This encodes CAWISDSSGNNSPLHF.

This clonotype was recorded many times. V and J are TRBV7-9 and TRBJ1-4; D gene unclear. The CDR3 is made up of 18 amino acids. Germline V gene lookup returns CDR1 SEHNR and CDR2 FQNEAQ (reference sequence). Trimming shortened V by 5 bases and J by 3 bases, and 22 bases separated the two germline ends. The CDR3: CASSRVETGRLPNEKLFF. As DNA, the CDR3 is TGTGCCAGCAGCCGCGTTGAGACGGGAAGGTTACCTAATGAAAAACTGTTTTTT.

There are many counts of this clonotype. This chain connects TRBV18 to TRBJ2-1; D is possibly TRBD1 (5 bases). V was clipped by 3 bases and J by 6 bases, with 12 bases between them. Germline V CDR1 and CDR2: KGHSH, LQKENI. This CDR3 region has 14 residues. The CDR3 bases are TGTGCCAGCTCACCGCAGGGTCGATTCAATGAGCAGTTCTTC. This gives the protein CASSPQGRFNEQFF.

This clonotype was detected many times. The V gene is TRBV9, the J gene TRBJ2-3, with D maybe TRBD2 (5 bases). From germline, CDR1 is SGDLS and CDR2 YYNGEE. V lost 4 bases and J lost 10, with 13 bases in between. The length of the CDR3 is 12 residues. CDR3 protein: CASSRFEGAQYF. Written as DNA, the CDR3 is TGTGCCAGCAGCCGCTTCGAGGGTGCGCAGTATTTT.

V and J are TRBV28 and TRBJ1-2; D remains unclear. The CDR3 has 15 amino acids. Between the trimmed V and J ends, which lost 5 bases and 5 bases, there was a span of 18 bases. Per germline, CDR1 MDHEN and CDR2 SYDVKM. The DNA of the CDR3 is TGTGCCAGCAGTAGTTTCGCCCGGAACGGGTATGGCTACACCTTC. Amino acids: CASSSFARNGYGYTF.

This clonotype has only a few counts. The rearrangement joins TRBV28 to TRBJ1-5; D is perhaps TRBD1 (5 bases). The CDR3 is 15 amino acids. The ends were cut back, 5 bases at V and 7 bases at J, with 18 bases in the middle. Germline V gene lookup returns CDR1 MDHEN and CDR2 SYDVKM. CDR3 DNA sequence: TGTGCCAGCAGTCGACCTGGGGGGGGTGGGCAGCCCCAGCATTTT. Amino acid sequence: CASSRPGGGGQPQHF.

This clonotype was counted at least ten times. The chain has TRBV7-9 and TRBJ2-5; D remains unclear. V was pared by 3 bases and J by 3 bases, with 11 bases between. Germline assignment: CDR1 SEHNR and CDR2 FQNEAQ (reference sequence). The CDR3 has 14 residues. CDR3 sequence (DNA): TGTGCCAGCAGCTTTTGGGCAGCCGAAGAGACCCAGTACTTC. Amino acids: CASSFWAAEETQYF. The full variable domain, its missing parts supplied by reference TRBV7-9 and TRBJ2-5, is DTGVSQNPRHKITKRGQNVTFRCDPISEHNRLYWYRQTLGQGPEFLTYFQNEAQLEKSRLLSDRFSAERPKGSFSTLEIQRTEQGDSAMYLCASSFWAAEETQYFGPGTRLLVL.

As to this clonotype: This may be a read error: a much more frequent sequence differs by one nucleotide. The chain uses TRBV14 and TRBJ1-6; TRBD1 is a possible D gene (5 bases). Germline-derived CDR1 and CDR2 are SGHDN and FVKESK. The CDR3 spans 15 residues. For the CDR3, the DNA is TGTGCCAGCAGCCAAACCCGGGACCTCAATTCACCCCCCCACTTT. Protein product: CASSQTRDLNSPPHF.

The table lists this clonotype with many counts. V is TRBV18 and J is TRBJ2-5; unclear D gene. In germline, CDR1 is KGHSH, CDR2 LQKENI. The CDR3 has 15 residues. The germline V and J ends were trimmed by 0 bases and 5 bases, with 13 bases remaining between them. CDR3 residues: CASSPPFSPGETQYF. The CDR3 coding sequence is TGTGCCAGCTCACCACCCTTCAGTCCTGGGGAGACCCAGTACTTC.

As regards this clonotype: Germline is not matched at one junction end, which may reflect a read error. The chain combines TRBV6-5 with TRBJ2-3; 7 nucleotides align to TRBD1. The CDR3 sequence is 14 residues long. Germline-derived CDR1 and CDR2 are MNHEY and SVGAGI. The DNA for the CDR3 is TGTGCCAACAGACAGACAGGGTTTCAAGATACACAGTATTTT. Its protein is CANRQTGFQDTQYF.

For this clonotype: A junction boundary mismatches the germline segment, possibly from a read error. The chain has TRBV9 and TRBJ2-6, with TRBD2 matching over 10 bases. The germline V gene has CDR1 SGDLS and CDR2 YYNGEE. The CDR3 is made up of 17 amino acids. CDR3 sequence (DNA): TGTACCAGCAGCAAACTAGCGGGGTTCTCAGGGGCCACCGTCCTGACTTTC. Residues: CTSSKLAGFSGATVLTF.

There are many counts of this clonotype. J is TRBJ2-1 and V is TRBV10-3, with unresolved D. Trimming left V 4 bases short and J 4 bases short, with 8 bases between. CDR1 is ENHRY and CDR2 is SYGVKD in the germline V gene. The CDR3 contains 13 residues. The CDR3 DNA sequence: TGTGCCATCAGTGGGCAGGAATACAATGAGCAGTTCTTC. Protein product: CAISGQEYNEQFF.